The entry below describes one TCR beta chain. The sample originates from a study of control samples from healthy donors and cancer patients. Germline V CDR1 and CDR2: MNHNY, SVGAGI (reference sequence). This CDR3 has 16 residues. Trimming removed 2 bases at V and 0 bases at J, with 10 bases between. Assay used: immunoSEQ multiplex PCR; TCRdb lists only in-frame clones, some missing. Of some 140,000 clones listed, roughly 92% are singletons. The clonotype was recovered from a man aged 30-40 years in good health. The material sequenced was blood. The chain carries TRBV6-6 and TRBJ2-2; D gene ambiguous. DNA of the CDR3: TGTGCCAGCAGTTACCCCCAAACCTCGAACACCGGGGAGCTGTTTTTT. Protein: CASSYPQTSNTGELFF.